This T cell receptor (beta chain) was found in a study of cytomegalovirus exposure and HLA in healthy donors. Study-level background: An early data release held tens of millions of unique TCRs from HLA-typed donors. Study-level results: Clonal expansion, a later analysis showed, was greater in HLA-associated TCR beta chains than in equally common others.

Healthy individuals who donated bone marrow served as the donors. Concerning this clone: The antigen remains unidentified.

The CDR3 sequence is 15 residues long. The ends lost 11 bases at V and 2 bases at J; junction bases unmatched: 13. Looked up from germline, CDR1 is ENHRY and CDR2 is SYGVKD. The PCR made use of 60 Vbeta and 13 Jbeta primers. Libraries were prepared by immunoSEQ multiplex PCR; TCRdb keeps only in-frame clonotypes and omits some of them. The sample has 90,000 or so clones, roughly four fifths seen once. Source material: PBMCs. The source of this sequence is a man younger than 45 in good health and CMV-seropositive. The chain links TRBV10-3 to TRBJ2-7; 9 positions match TRBD1. The DNA of the CDR3 is TGTGCCTCCCTCACAGGGGGCGCGTCCGCCTACGAGCAGTACTTC. Translation gives CASLTGGASAYEQYF.